What follows are 3 T cell receptor beta chains derived from one specimen sequenced in a study of CD8 T cells in ankylosing spondylitis. MiXCR was run by TCRdb on the 5' RACE reads, yielding one entry per CDR3 protein. The table includes about 100,000 distinct CDR3 sequences, less than 25% detected once. The sequenced material came from synovial fluid, either unsorted or a sorted T cell fraction (not recorded which). These receptors were obtained from a male donor with ankylosing spondylitis.

CDR3 nucleotides: TGTGCCAGCAGCCTAGGCTACTCGGTTGGCGATGAGCAGTTCTTC. Its translation is CASSLGYSVGDEQFF. V and J are TRBV5-6 and TRBJ2-1; D is unresolved. Germline CDR1 and CDR2: SGHDT and YYEEEE. The CDR3 length is 15 residues. Trimming took 4 bases from V and 8 from J, leaving 19 bases between them.

This sequence joins TRBV12-3 or TRBV12-4 and TRBJ2-3, with D perhaps matching TRBD2 (5 bases). This CDR3 contains 12 residues. Trimming took off 5 bases at V and 8 bases at J, with 11 bases between the two ends. The CDR3 spells CASSTREGTQYF. CDR3 sequence (DNA): TGTGCCAGCAGTACTAGGGAAGGTACGCAGTATTTT.

This chain connects TRBV2 to TRBJ2-1; unclear D gene. Trimming left V 11 bases short and J 6 bases short, with 14 bases between. CDR3 length equals 12 residues. Germline V gives CDR1 SNHLY, CDR2 FYNNEI. CDR3: CASKRLGNEQFF. In DNA, the CDR3 is TGTGCCTCAAAGAGGCTGGGCAATGAGCAGTTCTTC.